A selection of T cell receptor beta chains follows, all from one sample in a study of T cell changes during pregnancy in multiple sclerosis. Sequencing was performed with immunoSEQ multiplex PCR; in TCRdb, only in-frame clones are kept and a portion is missing. Of about 20,000 clones listed, about 88% were seen once; the top ten hold less than 20%. Sequencing was performed on CD8+ T cells from peripheral blood mononuclear cells, taken after pregnancy. The receptors shown here come from a female donor in good health, enrolled as a control in a pregnancy study. Both conserved end residues are part of each CDR3. The order of the fields is clone size, D gene, J gene, V gene, CDR3 DNA, CDR3 protein. D genes are given only for firm matches. Some rows have no size entry. The others give once, few or many, or a class for an expanded clone.

clone_size: .
d_call: .
j_call: TRBJ1-1
v_call: TRBV6-1
cdr3_nt: TGTGCCAGCAGTGAACGGAGGTCAGTGAACACTGAAGCTTTCTTT
cdr3_aa: CASSERRSVNTEAFF

clone_size: .
d_call: .
j_call: TRBJ2-1
v_call: TRBV19
cdr3_nt: TGTGCCAGTAGTATAACAGGAATCTCCTACAATGAGCAGTTCTTC
cdr3_aa: CASSITGISYNEQFF

clone_size: .
d_call: .
j_call: TRBJ1-5
v_call: TRBV28
cdr3_nt: TGTGCCAGCGGTCCCCAAACAGGGAGACAGCCCCAGCATTTT
cdr3_aa: CASGPQTGRQPQHF

clone_size: .
d_call: .
j_call: TRBJ1-2
v_call: TRBV9
cdr3_nt: TGTGCCAGCAGCCCTGGGGGGGGCTTCAATAGCTACACCTTC
cdr3_aa: CASSPGGGFNSYTF

clone_size: .
d_call: .
j_call: TRBJ1-2
v_call: TRBV9
cdr3_nt: TGTGCCAGCAGGGTGGCAGACTATGGCTACACCTTC
cdr3_aa: CASRVADYGYTF

clone_size: .
d_call: TRBD2
j_call: TRBJ2-1
v_call: TRBV27
cdr3_nt: TGTGCCAGCAGTTTATCCTCCTACGGACTAGCAAGGAATGAGCAGTTCTTC
cdr3_aa: CASSLSSYGLARNEQFF

clone_size: .
d_call: .
j_call: TRBJ2-1
v_call: TRBV7-6
cdr3_nt: TGTGCCAGCAGCACCGGGTACAATGAGCAGTTCTTC
cdr3_aa: CASSTGYNEQFF

clone_size: .
d_call: TRBD2
j_call: TRBJ2-2
v_call: TRBV2
cdr3_nt: TGTGCCAGCGTTGGACTAGATCGGAACGGGGAGCTGTTTTTT
cdr3_aa: CASVGLDRNGELFF

clone_size: .
d_call: .
j_call: TRBJ1-1
v_call: TRBV7-6
cdr3_nt: TGTGCCAGCAGCTCAACCGGGAGGAACACTGAAGCTTTCTTT
cdr3_aa: CASSSTGRNTEAFF

clone_size: .
d_call: .
j_call: TRBJ1-2
v_call: TRBV27
cdr3_nt: TGTGCCAGCAGCCCTGGACAGTACTATGGCTACACCTTC
cdr3_aa: CASSPGQYYGYTF

clone_size: .
d_call: .
j_call: TRBJ2-7
v_call: TRBV5-1
cdr3_nt: TGCGCCAGCAGCTCACAGGTGACCTACGAGCAGTACTTC
cdr3_aa: CASSSQVTYEQYF

clone_size: .
d_call: .
j_call: TRBJ2-3
v_call: TRBV28
cdr3_nt: TGTGCCAGCAGTTTAAGGGTCCAGGGATCAACAGATACGCAGTATTTT
cdr3_aa: CASSLRVQGSTDTQYF

clone_size: .
d_call: .
j_call: TRBJ1-1
v_call: TRBV2
cdr3_nt: TGTGCCAGCAGTGGACTGGCAGGGGAGAATGAAGCTTTCTTT
cdr3_aa: CASSGLAGENEAFF

clone_size: .
d_call: .
j_call: TRBJ1-2
v_call: TRBV18
cdr3_nt: TGTGCCAGCTCTACGGAGGGGGGGGCGAGATATGGCTACACCTTC
cdr3_aa: CASSTEGGARYGYTF

clone_size: .
d_call: .
j_call: TRBJ1-1
v_call: TRBV4-1
cdr3_nt: TGCGCCAGCAGCCAAGAAGGGGAGAACACTGAAGCTTTCTTT
cdr3_aa: CASSQEGENTEAFF

clone_size: .
d_call: TRBD1
j_call: TRBJ1-1
v_call: TRBV11-3
cdr3_nt: TGTGCCAGCAGCCCGGGGGACAGGCCCCTTGGGGACACTGAAGCTTTCTTT
cdr3_aa: CASSPGDRPLGDTEAFF

clone_size: .
d_call: TRBD2
j_call: TRBJ2-3
v_call: TRBV9
cdr3_nt: TGTGCCAGCAGCCCGAGTGAAGCGGGGTTAGATACGCAGTATTTT
cdr3_aa: CASSPSEAGLDTQYF

clone_size: .
d_call: .
j_call: TRBJ2-1
v_call: TRBV7-2
cdr3_nt: TGTGCCAGCAGCTTAGTAAGGGCTAGCGCGTACAATGAGCAGTTCTTC
cdr3_aa: CASSLVRASAYNEQFF

clone_size: .
d_call: TRBD1
j_call: TRBJ2-1
v_call: TRBV7-6
cdr3_nt: TGTGCCAGCAGCCATCTTAGTTTCGGGACAGGGGACTACAATGAGCAGTTCTTC
cdr3_aa: CASSHLSFGTGDYNEQFF

clone_size: .
d_call: TRBD1
j_call: TRBJ2-7
v_call: TRBV27
cdr3_nt: TGTGCCAGCAGCCCCGGGACAGCTTCCTACGAGCAGTACTTC
cdr3_aa: CASSPGTASYEQYF

clone_size: once
d_call: TRBD1
j_call: TRBJ1-4
v_call: TRBV15
cdr3_nt: TGTGCCACCAGCCAGGGGGTGGTGGGAACTAATGAAAAACTGTTTTTT
cdr3_aa: CATSQGVVGTNEKLFF

clone_size: .
d_call: .
j_call: TRBJ2-3
v_call: TRBV30
cdr3_nt: TGTGCCAGAGGAGGCCCCACCCGTACAGATACGCAGTATTTT
cdr3_aa: CARGGPTRTDTQYF

clone_size: once
d_call: .
j_call: TRBJ1-1
v_call: TRBV9
cdr3_nt: TGTGCTGAGGGCGGGGGCTTCAACACTGAAGCTTTCTTT
cdr3_aa: CAEGGGFNTEAFF

clone_size: .
d_call: .
j_call: TRBJ1-5
v_call: TRBV19
cdr3_nt: TGTGCCAGTAGTATAGATCAGACAGGAAATCAGCCCCAGCATTTT
cdr3_aa: CASSIDQTGNQPQHF

clone_size: .
d_call: .
j_call: TRBJ1-4
v_call: TRBV30
cdr3_nt: TGTGCCTGGAGTGGGGGGGTTGGGAATGAAAAACTGTTTTTT
cdr3_aa: CAWSGGVGNEKLFF

clone_size: few
d_call: .
j_call: TRBJ1-2
v_call: TRBV6-5
cdr3_nt: TGTGCCAGCAGTTACGGACAGTCGTGGGGCGGCTACACCTTC
cdr3_aa: CASSYGQSWGGYTF

clone_size: .
d_call: .
j_call: TRBJ1-1
v_call: TRBV6-5
cdr3_nt: TGTGCCAGCAGCCTACAGGGATCCCACACTGAAGCTTTCTTT
cdr3_aa: CASSLQGSHTEAFF

clone_size: .
d_call: .
j_call: TRBJ2-7
v_call: TRBV12-5
cdr3_nt: TGTGCTAGTGGTTTGGGACAGTCCTACGAGCAGTACTTC
cdr3_aa: CASGLGQSYEQYF

clone_size: .
d_call: .
j_call: TRBJ2-3
v_call: TRBV5-1
cdr3_nt: TGCGCCAGCAGCTTGATCGGGGAAGGCACAGATACGCAGTATTTT
cdr3_aa: CASSLIGEGTDTQYF

clone_size: .
d_call: TRBD1
j_call: TRBJ2-2
v_call: TRBV10-3
cdr3_nt: TGTGCCACCCGGACAGGAGACACCGGGGAGCTGTTTTTT
cdr3_aa: CATRTGDTGELFF

clone_size: .
d_call: TRBD2
j_call: TRBJ2-1
v_call: TRBV19
cdr3_nt: TGTGCCAGTAGTGGGATCGGGACTAGCGGGAGCTATGAGCAGTTCTTC
cdr3_aa: CASSGIGTSGSYEQFF

clone_size: .
d_call: .
j_call: TRBJ2-2
v_call: TRBV4-1
cdr3_nt: TGCGCCAGCAGCCCCCGGGGGGCAGGGGCGAACACCGGGGAGCTGTTTTTT
cdr3_aa: CASSPRGAGANTGELFF

clone_size: .
d_call: TRBD1
j_call: TRBJ2-7
v_call: TRBV4-2
cdr3_nt: TGTGCCAGCAGCGAGGGACAGGCCCCTTACGAGCAGTACTTC
cdr3_aa: CASSEGQAPYEQYF

clone_size: .
d_call: .
j_call: TRBJ1-2
v_call: TRBV1
cdr3_nt: TGCACCAGCACGAGGTGCCCCCAATATGGTTACTATGGCTACACCTTC
cdr3_aa: CTSTRCPQYGYYGYTF

clone_size: .
d_call: TRBD1
j_call: TRBJ2-2
v_call: TRBV12-5
cdr3_nt: TGTGCTAGTGGCCGCGGACAGGCAACTTCGAACACCGGGGAGCTGTTTTTT
cdr3_aa: CASGRGQATSNTGELFF

clone_size: .
d_call: TRBD1
j_call: TRBJ1-2
v_call: TRBV27
cdr3_nt: TGTGCCAGCAGTTTATTTCCGCCGACAGGGTCGGACTATGGCTACACCTTC
cdr3_aa: CASSLFPPTGSDYGYTF

clone_size: .
d_call: .
j_call: TRBJ1-1
v_call: TRBV29-1
cdr3_nt: TGCAGCGTGAACCTACTCGCCCGGGGGACTGAAGCTTTCTTT
cdr3_aa: CSVNLLARGTEAFF

clone_size: .
d_call: .
j_call: TRBJ1-2
v_call: TRBV27
cdr3_nt: TGTGCCAGCAGTTTAGGGCAGGGATATGGCTACACCTTC
cdr3_aa: CASSLGQGYGYTF

clone_size: .
d_call: TRBD1
j_call: TRBJ2-2
v_call: TRBV4-2
cdr3_nt: TGTGCCAGCAGCCAGGAGGGACAGGTGAACACCGGGGAGCTGTTTTTT
cdr3_aa: CASSQEGQVNTGELFF

clone_size: .
d_call: TRBD1
j_call: TRBJ2-3
v_call: TRBV5-6
cdr3_nt: TGTGCCAGCAGGGACAGGGGGATTGATACGCAGTATTTT
cdr3_aa: CASRDRGIDTQYF

clone_size: .
d_call: .
j_call: TRBJ2-7
v_call: TRBV27
cdr3_nt: TGTGCCAGCAGTTTTTCCCGCGGGGAGAGCTCCTACGAGCAGTACTTC
cdr3_aa: CASSFSRGESSYEQYF

clone_size: .
d_call: .
j_call: TRBJ1-2
v_call: TRBV9
cdr3_nt: TGTGCCAGCAGCTCAAGTGGGGCGAACTATGGCTACACCTTC
cdr3_aa: CASSSSGANYGYTF

clone_size: .
d_call: TRBD1
j_call: TRBJ2-1
v_call: TRBV11-2
cdr3_nt: TGTGCCAGCAGCTTATCGAGGACAGGGGGCTGGAATGAGCAGTTCTTC
cdr3_aa: CASSLSRTGGWNEQFF

clone_size: .
d_call: .
j_call: TRBJ1-1
v_call: TRBV14
cdr3_nt: TGTGCCAGCAGCCAAGGGGGGGCTGAAGCTTTCTTT
cdr3_aa: CASSQGGAEAFF

clone_size: .
d_call: .
j_call: TRBJ2-7
v_call: TRBV2
cdr3_nt: TGTGCCAGCAGTGACCCAAAGACAGGCGGATTAGACGAGCAGTACTTC
cdr3_aa: CASSDPKTGGLDEQYF

clone_size: .
d_call: .
j_call: TRBJ1-1
v_call: TRBV10-3
cdr3_nt: TGTGCCATCAGTGCTCAACAGGGAGAAGCTTTCTTT
cdr3_aa: CAISAQQGEAFF

clone_size: once
d_call: .
j_call: TRBJ2-3
v_call: TRBV9
cdr3_nt: TGTGCCAGCAGCGTAGCAGGGATGTCTAGCACAGATACGCAGTATTTT
cdr3_aa: CASSVAGMSSTDTQYF

clone_size: .
d_call: .
j_call: TRBJ1-1
v_call: TRBV4-3
cdr3_nt: TGCGCCAGCAGCCAAGAGGGCCCCGGCGGGCACACTGAAGCTTTCTTT
cdr3_aa: CASSQEGPGGHTEAFF

clone_size: .
d_call: .
j_call: TRBJ1-3
v_call: TRBV5-6
cdr3_nt: TGTGCCAGCAGCCCCGGACAGATCTCTGGAAACACCATATATTTT
cdr3_aa: CASSPGQISGNTIYF

clone_size: .
d_call: .
j_call: TRBJ1-4
v_call: TRBV2
cdr3_nt: TGTGCCAGCATGAGGGCTACTAATGAAAAACTGTTTTTT
cdr3_aa: CASMRATNEKLFF

clone_size: once
d_call: .
j_call: TRBJ1-4
v_call: TRBV7-8
cdr3_nt: TGTGCCAGCAGCTTATTCCGGGATCATAATGAAAAACTGTTTTTT
cdr3_aa: CASSLFRDHNEKLFF

clone_size: few
d_call: TRBD1
j_call: TRBJ2-7
v_call: TRBV27
cdr3_nt: TGTGCCAGCAGTTTAGGGACAGGGCGGGAGCAGTACTTC
cdr3_aa: CASSLGTGREQYF

clone_size: .
d_call: .
j_call: TRBJ2-2
v_call: TRBV27
cdr3_nt: TGTGCCAGCAGTCCTAATTCCGGGACTCTGAACACCGGGGAGCTGTTTTTT
cdr3_aa: CASSPNSGTLNTGELFF